Listed below are T cell receptor beta chains from one sample, sequenced in a study of T cells in Graves' hyperthyroidism and ophthalmopathy. Using its own MiXCR run on the multiplex PCR reads, TCRdb lists one record per CDR3 protein. The table has approximately 510,000 distinct CDR3 sequences, around 21% seen once. The material sequenced was blood. These receptors were collected from a man between 18 and 29 years old with Graves' hyperthyroidism. Each CDR3 is given without its conserved first and last residue. For some rows the clone size is stated as once, few or many, or as a class when expanded; others skip it.

V gene	clone size	CDR3 length	CDR3 protein
TRBV12-3/TRBV12-4	many	13	ASSEGAYVGNTIY
TRBV28	many	12	ASSPPTGAYEQY
TRBV4-1	many	12	ASSQDPLASEQY
TRBV24-1	many	12	ATSDTPAKDGYT
TRBV27	many	11	ASSLYRGETQY
TRBV13	NA	14	ASSLEGSGRNYEQY
TRBV28	many	13	ASSLEVTRGDPQH
TRBV6-1	many	12	ASRKTGQFTEAF
TRBV20-1	many	10	SASSGDREAF
TRBV20-1	many	12	SARAREIQETQY
TRBV28	many	15	ASSLLAGGPRAGELF
TRBV7-9	many	14	ASSLGDRGGQETQY
TRBV7-7	many	15	ASSPTEGTDYTGELF
TRBV2	few	12	ASGGDSNTGELF
TRBV6-1	NA	11	ATGRDRGTEAF
TRBV11-2	NA	12	ASSLVGTEFVAF
TRBV4-2	many	13	ASSQGAKSSYEQY
TRBV4-2	many	15	ASSLLTSGENTGELF
TRBV4-2	few	13	ASSHAVGAGAEAF
TRBV6-5	NA	13	ASSFSRQLNQPQH
TRBV15	many	11	ATSGPRHYGYT
TRBV19	NA	10	ASSMSRDEQY
TRBV4-1	few	15	ASSHPGRLQGMGEQY
TRBV9	few	12	ASSAGNSGNTIY
TRBV3-1	NA	12	ASSQEPTGGRAF
TRBV28	many	15	ASSFRRRILNNSPLH
TRBV29-1	many	11	SVLGTARGEQY
TRBV3-1	NA	14	ASSFQQGRGTTEAF
TRBV29-1	few	11	SVAAGSPYEQY